Sequencing of this T cell receptor beta chain was carried out in a study of blood T cell repertoires in COVID-19. This clone was observed a handful of times. The table came from immunoSEQ multiplex PCR; TCRdb's copy has only in-frame clones and leaves some out. The sample yields some 300,000 clones, 70% to 90% seen once. V gave up 0 bases and J gave up 10 bases; unmatched junction bases: 21. Germline V lookup: CDR1 GTSNPN, CDR2 SVGIG (reference sequence). This CDR3 spans 20 amino acids. Sequencing input: peripheral blood. The chain joins TRBV30 to TRBJ1-6, with TRBD1 identical over 10 bases. This clonotype was sampled from a woman aged 50 to 65 with COVID-19, enrolled during active disease. CDR3: CAWSVRPGRGQGPGGSPLHF. Here the CDR3 DNA reads TGTGCCTGGAGTGTTCGGCCGGGCAGGGGACAGGGGCCGGGGGGCTCACCCCTCCACTTT.